Presented here are 17 T cell receptor beta chains from one specimen sequenced in a study of T cells after yellow fever vaccination. TCRdb passed the 5' RACE reads through MiXCR, listing each CDR3 protein once. The sample includes 80,000 to 100,000 distinct CDR3 sequences, roughly 5.2% of them seen just once. This material consisted of CD8+ T cells sorted from PBMCs, taken 10 days after the yellow fever booster vaccination. These TCRs come from a young man who received the YFV17D yellow fever vaccine.

The rearrangement joins TRBV12-3 or TRBV12-4 to TRBJ2-7; D gene ambiguous. The CDR3 consists of 13 residues. The V and J ends lost 3 bases and 3 bases respectively, with 9 bases between them. CDR3 sequence reads: CASSFQVHYEQYF. The CDR3 DNA sequence: TGTGCCAGCAGTTTCCAGGTCCACTACGAGCAGTACTTC.

This clonotype showed up just a few times. This chain links TRBV7-9 with TRBJ1-4; D possibly corresponds to TRBD1 (5 bases). Trimming pared 6 bases from V and 8 bases from J, leaving 10 bases between. Germline V gene lookup returns CDR1 SEHNR and CDR2 FQNEAQ (reference sequence). The CDR3 totals 12 residues. CDR3 sequence: CASSSGREKLFF. DNA for the CDR3: TGTGCCAGCAGTTCAGGGCGCGAAAAACTGTTTTTT.

V is TRBV12-3 or TRBV12-4 and J is TRBJ2-3; D remains ambiguous. Trimming cost V 6 bases and J 4 bases, with 8 bases left between them. CDR3 length equals 12 residues. CDR3 residues: CASSVGSDTQYF. CDR3 sequence (DNA): TGTGCCAGCAGCGTCGGGTCAGATACGCAGTATTTT.

The rearrangement uses TRBV7-9 and TRBJ2-5; TRBD2 matches at 7 bases. The CDR3 is 15 amino acids. After removal of 2 bases from V and 5 bases from J, the junction contained 8 bases not matched to a gene. Germline V gene sequence: CDR1 SEHNR, CDR2 FQNEAQ (reference sequence). The CDR3 is CASSLYRGVIETQYF. CDR3 DNA: TGTGCCAGCAGCTTATATCGGGGGGTAATTGAGACCCAGTACTTC. Variable domain in full (rest from reference TRBV7-9 and TRBJ2-5): DTGVSQNPRHKITKRGQNVTFRCDPISEHNRLYWYRQTLGQGPEFLTYFQNEAQLEKSRLLSDRFSAERPKGSFSTLEIQRTEQGDSAMYLCASSLYRGVIETQYFGPGTRLLVL.

This clonotype is categorized as medium-sized. The gene calls are TRBV5-1 and TRBJ2-3; either TRBD1 or TRBD2 may fit D (5 bases each). This CDR3 has 12 amino acids. The ends were cut back, 4 bases at V and 4 bases at J, with 7 bases in the middle. The V gene's germline CDR1 is SGHRS and CDR2 YFSETQ. Written as DNA, the CDR3 is TGCGCCAGCAGCCCGGGGCCAGATACGCAGTATTTT. Translating gives CASSPGPDTQYF.

This clonotype appeared many times. CDR3 coding DNA: TGTGCCAGCAGTTACGGGGAGCCCCAGCATTTT. Translated: CASSYGEPQHF. The rearrangement joins TRBV6-6 to TRBJ1-5; D remains unclear. Germline V gene data show CDR1 as MNHNY and CDR2 as SVGAGI (reference sequence). Between the trimmed V and J ends, which lost 2 bases and 8 bases, there was a span of 4 bases. The CDR3 totals 11 residues.

V gene TRBV27 combines with J gene TRBJ2-2, with TRBD2 matching over 8 bases. The CDR3 has 17 amino acids. V lost 5 bases to trimming and J lost 1 base; unmatched junction nucleotides: 9. CDR1 MNHEY and CDR2 SMNVEV come from the germline V gene (reference sequence). The CDR3: CASSPTLADMNTGELFF. CDR3 sequence (DNA): TGTGCCAGCAGTCCGACACTAGCGGATATGAACACCGGGGAGCTGTTTTTT.

This clonotype was detected a few times. The rearrangement uses TRBV5-1 and TRBJ2-2, with 9 nucleotides matching TRBD1. CDR1 is SGHRS, CDR2 YFSETQ, per germline. The V segment lost 3 bases and the J segment 4 bases; nucleotides outside the gene matches: 7. The CDR3 loop spans 16 amino acids. This CDR3 reads CASSSAGTGSTGELFF. CDR3 coding DNA: TGCGCCAGCAGCTCTGCCGGGACAGGGAGCACCGGGGAGCTGTTTTTT.

This clonotype has a handful of counts. The chain uses TRBV10-3 and TRBJ1-3, with D uncertain. Trimming shortened V by 4 bases and J by 4 bases, and 11 bases separated the two germline ends. CDR1 is ENHRY, CDR2 SYGVKD, per germline. CDR3 length: 14 amino acids. CDR3 in amino acids: CAISVGGPGNTIYF. The CDR3 nucleotides are TGTGCCATCAGTGTGGGAGGGCCCGGAAACACCATATATTTT.

This clonotype was picked up a small number of times. V usage is TRBV5-1 and J usage is TRBJ2-1, with 7 positions matching TRBD1. The V gene's germline CDR1 is SGHRS and CDR2 YFSETQ. This CDR3 has 19 residues. V lost 3 bases and J lost 2; bases outside the gene matches: 17. The CDR3 sequence: CASSSSEGARSLAYNEQFF. For the CDR3, the DNA is TGCGCCAGCAGCTCTAGTGAGGGGGCGAGGTCCTTAGCCTACAATGAGCAGTTCTTC.

CDR3 sequence: CASSLMGEGEQYF. DNA for the CDR3: TGCGCCAGCAGCTTGATGGGAGAGGGCGAGCAGTACTTC. This chain connects TRBV5-1 to TRBJ2-7, with TRBD2 as a possible D gene (5 bases). CDR3 length: 13 amino acids. Germline V gene data show CDR1 as SGHRS and CDR2 as YFSETQ. The V gene lost 1 base and the J gene lost 6 bases, with 11 bases spanning the gap.

The J gene is TRBJ1-5, the V gene TRBV6-5, with 7 bases that match TRBD1. CDR3 length: 13 residues. Germline V gene lookup returns CDR1 MNHEY and CDR2 SVGAGI. The junction had 8 bases not matched to a gene; V was cut back by 10 bases and J by 5 bases. The CDR3 loop is CATQDRADQPQHF. The CDR3 DNA follows: TGTGCCACCCAAGACAGGGCTGATCAGCCCCAGCATTTT.

V usage is TRBV21-1 and J usage is TRBJ2-5; the table assigns TRBD2, which was not confirmed against the DNA. TRBV21-1 is described as a pseudogene. The CDR3 has 19 residues. The CDR3 region is CASSNAGLAGVKYQETQYF. The CDR3 DNA reads as TGTGCCAGCAGCAACGCGGGACTAGCGGGGGTTAAGTACCAAGAGACCCAGTACTTC.

This clonotype showed up just a few times. The chain links TRBV25-1 to TRBJ1-6, with 8 bases matching TRBD1. The germline V gene encodes CDR1 MGHDK and CDR2 SYGVNS. There are 16 residues in the CDR3. Trimming cost V 4 bases and J 0 bases; bases outside gene matches: 2. CDR3 nucleotides: TGTGCCAGCAGTGGACAGGGGAGCTCCTATAATTCACCCCTCCACTTT. Translated: CASSGQGSSYNSPLHF. The variable domain in full, completed from reference TRBV25-1 and TRBJ1-6, reads EADIYQTPRYLVIGTGKKITLECSQTMGHDKMYWYQQDPGMELHLIHYSYGVNSTEKGDLSSESTVSRIRTEHFPLTLESARPSHTSQYLCASSGQGSSYNSPLHFGNGTRLTVT.

Regarding this clonotype: Lacking the conserved final phenylalanine or tryptophan, this CDR3 likely reflects a read error. The V call is TRBV29-1, the J call TRBJ1-2, with 12 bases lining up with TRBD1. The CDR3 length is 14 residues. Unmatched junction bases numbered 5, after V lost 4 bases and J lost 5 bases. In germline, CDR1 is SQVTM, CDR2 ANQGSEA. In nucleotides, the CDR3 is TGCAGCGTTGCGGGACAGGGGGCGGGGTATGGCTACACCACC. This translates into CSVAGQGAGYGYTT.

Only a few counts were recorded for this clonotype. The chain employs TRBV7-2 and TRBJ2-7, with 9 nucleotides matching TRBD1. V shed 1 base, J shed 7 bases, and the junction held 5 bases outside the gene matches. This CDR3 has 14 amino acids. The germline CDR1 and CDR2 sequences are SGHTA and FQGNSA. This CDR3 reads CASSLEQGAWEQYF. The CDR3 coding sequence is TGTGCCAGCAGCTTAGAACAGGGGGCCTGGGAGCAGTACTTC. The full variable domain, completed using reference TRBV7-2 and TRBJ2-7, is GAGVSQSPSNKVTEKGKDVELRCDPISGHTALYWYRQSLGQGLEFLIYFQGNSAPDKSGLPSDRFSAERTGGSVSTLTIQRTQQEDSAVYLCASSLEQGAWEQYFGPGTRLTVT.

The chain combines TRBV4-1 with TRBJ2-1, with D possibly TRBD2 on 6 matching bases. CDR1 and CDR2 (germline): MGHRA, YSYEKL. The CDR3 is made up of 18 amino acids. V shed 3 bases and J shed 2 bases, with 20 bases lying between them. Here the CDR3 DNA reads TGCGCCAGCAGCCAGGACCGCTTCGGGGGATTCACCTACAATGAGCAGTTCTTC. Translated, it gives CASSQDRFGGFTYNEQFF.